The present entry profiles one T cell receptor (beta chain) with its context. Its antigen is undetermined. Other DNA variants within this sample encode the same CDR3. There are 13 residues in the CDR3. V dropped 3 bases and J dropped 8 bases, with 13 bases sitting between them. Per germline, CDR1 KGHSH and CDR2 LQKENI. Using immunoSEQ multiplex PCR, the repertoire was profiled, and TCRdb retains in-frame clones only, with some absent. The sample consists of 2,100,000 or so clones, almost 96% of them appearing once. A CD45RA+ naive subset and a CD45RA-negative memory subset were split from CD4+ cells. The data derive from a study of shared clonotypes between healthy human individuals. About the study: Three CD4 naive, three CD4 memory, two CD8 naive and one CD8 memory plate were used per donor. Study-wide findings and caveats: An expected dependence of interdonor clonotype sharing on sequencing depth was noted. There were few donors, and this limited the genetic and exposure-history diversity represented.

V and J are TRBV18 and TRBJ1-2; weak D call: TRBD1 (5 bases). The TCR sequence derives from a man aged 18 to 30 in good health. The sequenced sample was naive CD4+ T cells sorted from blood. Subset here: CD45RA+ positively selected. Here the CDR3 DNA reads TGTGCCAGCTCACCCTCAGGGACGGGAGGCTACACCTTC. Protein product: CASSPSGTGGYTF.